The 22 T cell receptor beta chains reported below all come from one sample, sequenced in a study of cytomegalovirus exposure and HLA in healthy donors. Use of 60 Vbeta and 13 Jbeta primers characterized the PCR. Here immunoSEQ multiplex PCR was the method, and the copy in TCRdb shows in-frame clones only, minus some. There are around 150,000 clones in the sample, with 1% to 1.5% held by the top ten. The specimen sequenced was PBMCs. These receptor sequences come from a woman aged 60 to 75 in good health and CMV-seronegative.

This chain's CDR3 is CASSIDRVRAEAFF. CDR3 nucleotide sequence: TGTGCCAGTAGTATCGACAGGGTAAGGGCTGAAGCTTTCTTT. J is TRBJ1-1 and V is TRBV19; TRBD1 agrees at 7 bases. J lost 6 bases, V lost 3 bases, and 7 bases had no gene match. The CDR3 contains 14 residues. The germline V gene encodes CDR1 LNHDA and CDR2 SQIVND (reference sequence).

The genes are TRBV19 and TRBJ2-2, with TRBD2 matching 13 bases. The CDR3 sequence is 17 residues long. Germline values: CDR1 LNHDA, CDR2 SQIVND (reference sequence). Germline trimming cut 5 bases from V and 1 base from J; bases unmatched to any gene: 4. Here the CDR3 DNA reads TGTGCCAGTAGTCCTCGGACTAGCGGGGGGAACACCGGGGAGCTGTTTTTT. Its protein product is CASSPRTSGGNTGELFF.

The chain links TRBV7-9 to TRBJ2-1, with D tentatively TRBD2 (7 bases). Germline V lookup: CDR1 SEHNR, CDR2 FQNEAQ (reference sequence). The CDR3 totals 16 residues. The V end lost 1 base, the J end lost 6 bases, and 16 bases lay between the germline ends. The CDR3 coding sequence is TGTGCCAGCAGCTTAGGGGGGCAGCGGGGCACCAATGAGCAGTTCTTC. This codes for CASSLGGQRGTNEQFF. Full variable domain (remainder filled in from reference TRBV7-9 and TRBJ2-1): DTGVSQNPRHKITKRGQNVTFRCDPISEHNRLYWYRQTLGQGPEFLTYFQNEAQLEKSRLLSDRFSAERPKGSFSTLEIQRTEQGDSAMYLCASSLGGQRGTNEQFFGPGTRLTVL.

The chain combines TRBV7-2 with TRBJ2-1; D perhaps matches TRBD1 (5 bases). The CDR3 spans 15 residues. Germline CDR1 is SGHTA and CDR2 is FQGNSA. Trimming removed 5 bases from V and 3 bases from J, with 14 bases in between. The CDR3 coding sequence is TGTGCCAGCAGCCGAGTCACAGACAGCTACAATGAGCAGTTCTTC. This translates into CASSRVTDSYNEQFF.

The chain carries TRBV9 and TRBJ1-1; 7 bases are shared with TRBD1. The germline V gene encodes CDR1 SGDLS and CDR2 YYNGEE. The trim removed 4 bases at V and 3 bases at J, leaving 9 bases unmatched. The CDR3 extends over 15 amino acids. For the CDR3, the DNA is TGTGCCAGCAGCCCAGGGGACAGCTCGTACACTGAAGCTTTCTTT. Protein product: CASSPGDSSYTEAFF.

V and J are TRBV9 and TRBJ2-3; D is possibly TRBD1 (5 bases). V was shortened by 0 bases and J by 1 base, with 9 bases between the two germline ends. From germline, CDR1 is SGDLS and CDR2 YYNGEE. The CDR3 has 15 amino acids. As DNA, the CDR3 is TGTGCCAGCAGCGTAGATGGACATCGCACAGATACGCAGTATTTT. Translation gives CASSVDGHRTDTQYF. Full variable domain (rest looked up from reference TRBV9 and TRBJ2-3): DSGVTQTPKHLITATGQRVTLRCSPRSGDLSVYWYQQSLDQGLQFLIQYYNGEERAKGNILERFSAQQFPDLHSELNLSSLELGDSALYFCASSVDGHRTDTQYFGPGTRLTVL.

The CDR3 reads CASSQTLPDTNTEAFF. The CDR3 bases are TGTGCCAGCTCACAAACCCTCCCGGACACGAACACTGAAGCTTTCTTT. V usage is TRBV18 and J usage is TRBJ1-1, with a possible D match to TRBD1 (5 bases). Trimming removed 4 bases from V and 1 base from J, with 16 bases in between. Germline lookup yields CDR1 KGHSH and CDR2 LQKENI. The CDR3 extends over 16 amino acids.

The chain couples TRBV9 to TRBJ2-1; TRBD1 matches 9 bases. The CDR3 is 14 residues long. Per germline, CDR1 SGDLS and CDR2 YYNGEE. Trimming at V came to 2 bases and at J to 12 bases, leaving 9 bases not matched to a gene. CDR3 amino acids: CASSVVPGQGGQFF. The CDR3 DNA reads TGTGCCAGCAGCGTCGTCCCGGGACAGGGTGGGCAGTTCTTC. Combining the CDR3 with reference TRBV9 and TRBJ2-1 gives the whole variable domain DSGVTQTPKHLITATGQRVTLRCSPRSGDLSVYWYQQSLDQGLQFLIQYYNGEERAKGNILERFSAQQFPDLHSELNLSSLELGDSALYFCASSVVPGQGGQFFGPGTRLTVL.

The chain uses TRBV7-2 and TRBJ1-5, with 10 positions matching TRBD1. V was pared by 1 base and J by 3 bases, with 3 bases of the junction left unmatched. The CDR3 has 16 amino acids. Germline V gives CDR1 SGHTA, CDR2 FQGNSA. The CDR3 loop is CASSLVGTGANQPQHF. CDR3 DNA sequence: TGTGCCAGCAGCTTAGTCGGGACAGGGGCCAATCAGCCCCAGCATTTT.

V usage is TRBV12-5 and J usage is TRBJ1-6; a possible D gene is TRBD1 (5 bases). Deletions cut 5 bases from V and 7 bases from J, with 12 bases between. The germline V gene encodes CDR1 LGHNT and CDR2 FRNRAP. This CDR3 contains 14 residues. CDR3 region: CASGPSGRNSPLHF. The CDR3 DNA reads as TGTGCTAGTGGTCCCTCAGGGCGGAATTCACCCCTCCACTTT.

The J gene is TRBJ2-6, the V gene TRBV10-1, with D perhaps matching TRBD2 (7 bases). CDR1 WNHNN and CDR2 SYGVQD come from the germline V gene (reference sequence). The CDR3 is 16 residues long. V lost 5 bases to trimming and J lost 0 bases, with 11 bases between them. This chain's CDR3 is CASSPGGASGANVLTF. CDR3 coding DNA: TGCGCCAGCAGTCCGGGGGGCGCCTCTGGGGCCAACGTCCTGACTTTC.

The genes are TRBV6-1 and TRBJ2-5, with 10 bases that match TRBD2. CDR3 length: 14 residues. Germline CDR1 and CDR2: MNHNS and SASEGT. V gave up 5 bases and J gave up 5 bases; unmatched junction bases: 5. The CDR3 DNA follows: TGTGCCAGCAGTTCGGGGACTAGCGAGGAGACCCAGTACTTC. This encodes CASSSGTSEETQYF.

V usage is TRBV2 and J usage is TRBJ2-3, with D possibly TRBD2 on 6 matching bases. CDR3 length equals 15 residues. Trimming removed 10 bases at V and 0 bases at J, with 17 bases between. Germline V lookup: CDR1 SNHLY, CDR2 FYNNEI. This CDR3 is CATGPGRTSTDTQYF. The CDR3 DNA is TGTGCCACCGGACCGGGGAGGACTAGCACAGATACGCAGTATTTT. Looking up the rest from reference TRBV2 and TRBJ2-3 gives the full variable domain: EPEVTQTPSHQVTQMGQEVILRCVPISNHLYFYWYRQILGQKVEFLVSFYNNEISEKSEIFDDQFSVERPDGSNFTLKIRSTKLEDSAMYFCATGPGRTSTDTQYFGPGTRLTVL.

V usage is TRBV9 and J usage is TRBJ2-5, with D tentatively TRBD2 (7 bases). The CDR3 extends over 15 amino acids. V was cut by 5 bases and J by 4 bases, with 18 bases left in between. CDR1 and CDR2 from the germline V gene are SGDLS and YYNGEE. The CDR3 nucleotides are TGTGCCAGCAGTGGGAGGGGGGGCGCAGGAGAGACCCAGTACTTC. It codes for CASSGRGGAGETQYF.

This chain joins TRBV28 and TRBJ2-1, with TRBD2 matching over 7 bases. Losses at the gene ends were 10 bases for V and 9 bases for J; bases not matched to a gene: 9. Per germline, CDR1 MDHEN and CDR2 SYDVKM. The CDR3 totals 12 residues. CDR3 DNA: TGTGCCACCGGGGAGGGAACTCGTGAGCAGTTCTTC. Encoded protein: CATGEGTREQFF.

The V gene is TRBV9, the J gene TRBJ1-2; 8 nucleotides agree with TRBD1. V trimming: 2 bases; J trimming: 0 bases; junction bases outside the gene matches: 3. The CDR3 sequence is 15 residues long. Germline CDR1 reads SGDLS; CDR2 reads YYNGEE. The CDR3 sequence: CASSVGQAPNYGYTF. CDR3 nucleotide sequence: TGTGCCAGCAGCGTGGGACAGGCTCCTAACTATGGCTACACCTTC.

The chain combines TRBV2 with TRBJ2-1; TRBD1 matches 12 bases. Germline CDR1 and CDR2: SNHLY and FYNNEI. V dropped 6 bases and J dropped 5; count of bases not matched to a gene: 11. The CDR3 has 17 residues. CDR3 DNA: TGTGCCAGCAGCGGGACAGGGGGCAAAAATAGACACAATGAGCAGTTCTTC. Its protein is CASSGTGGKNRHNEQFF.

The chain links TRBV14 to TRBJ2-7; no clear D. The germline CDR1 and CDR2 sequences are SGHDN and FVKESK. The CDR3 consists of 13 residues. V shed 0 bases and J shed 3 bases, with 6 bases lying between them. The DNA for the CDR3 is TGTGCCAGCAGCCAAGACGGTGGCTACGAGCAGTACTTC. Its protein is CASSQDGGYEQYF.

The chain employs TRBV30 and TRBJ1-1; D unresolved. The CDR3 consists of 11 residues. V was cut by 5 bases and J by 2 bases, with 6 bases left in between. The germline CDR1 and CDR2 sequences are GTSNPN and SVGIG (reference sequence). The DNA for the CDR3 is TGTGCCTGGGGAGGAAACACTGAAGCTTTCTTT. Translated: CAWGGNTEAFF.

The genes are TRBV6-5 and TRBJ1-1; D gene uncertain. The germline V and J ends were trimmed by 5 bases and 5 bases, with 12 bases remaining between them. The CDR3 covers 13 residues. Germline CDR1 MNHEY, CDR2 SVGAGI. The CDR3 spells CASSTLWETEAFF. The CDR3 DNA follows: TGTGCCAGCAGTACCCTGTGGGAGACTGAAGCTTTCTTT.

The chain couples TRBV19 to TRBJ1-5; 8 bases align to TRBD1. The CDR3 is 15 residues long. Per germline, CDR1 LNHDA and CDR2 SQIVND (reference sequence). J was trimmed by 7 bases and V by 6 bases; bases with no gene match: 11. In DNA form, the CDR3 reads TGTGCCAGTAGACCGGACAGGGAGGGGGTCCAGCCCCAGCATTTT. The encoded protein is CASRPDREGVQPQHF. Based on the CDR3 plus reference TRBV19 and TRBJ1-5, the full variable domain is DGGITQSPKYLFRKEGQNVTLSCEQNLNHDAMYWYRQDPGQGLRLIYYSQIVNDFQKGDIAEGYSVSREKKESFPLTVTSAQKNPTAFYLCASRPDREGVQPQHFGDGTRLSIL.

The chain recombines TRBV6-5 with TRBJ2-7; possible D gene TRBD1, 6 bases. Per germline, CDR1 MNHEY and CDR2 SVGAGI. This CDR3 region has 13 residues. V lost 7 bases and J 0 bases, leaving 10 bases between the germline ends. The CDR3 loop reads CASKQGPSYEQYF. The DNA of the CDR3 is TGTGCCAGCAAGCAGGGGCCCTCCTACGAGCAGTACTTC.